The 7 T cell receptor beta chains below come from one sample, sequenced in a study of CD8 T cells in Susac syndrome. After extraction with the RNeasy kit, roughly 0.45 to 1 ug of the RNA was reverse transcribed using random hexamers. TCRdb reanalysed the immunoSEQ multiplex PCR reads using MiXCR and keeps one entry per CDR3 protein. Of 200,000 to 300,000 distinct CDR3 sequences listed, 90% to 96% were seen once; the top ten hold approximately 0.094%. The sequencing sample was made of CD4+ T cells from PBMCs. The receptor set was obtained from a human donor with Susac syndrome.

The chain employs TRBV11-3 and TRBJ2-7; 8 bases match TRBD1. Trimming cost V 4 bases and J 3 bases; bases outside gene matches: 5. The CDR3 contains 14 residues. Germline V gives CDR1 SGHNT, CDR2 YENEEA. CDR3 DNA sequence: TGTGCCAGCAGCTCTGGACAGGGCGGCTACGAGCAGTACTTC. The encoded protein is CASSSGQGGYEQYF.

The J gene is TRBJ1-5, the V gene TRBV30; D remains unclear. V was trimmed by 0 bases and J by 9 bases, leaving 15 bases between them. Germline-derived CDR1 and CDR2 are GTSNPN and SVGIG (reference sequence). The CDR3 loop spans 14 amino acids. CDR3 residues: CAWSVSDPLAPQHF. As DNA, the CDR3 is TGTGCCTGGAGTGTATCGGACCCTTTGGCGCCCCAGCATTTT.

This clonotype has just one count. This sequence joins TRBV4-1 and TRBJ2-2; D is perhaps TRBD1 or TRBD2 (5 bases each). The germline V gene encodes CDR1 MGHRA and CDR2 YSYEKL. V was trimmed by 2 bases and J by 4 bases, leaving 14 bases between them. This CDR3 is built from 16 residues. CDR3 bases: TGCGCCAGCAGCCAATTCCCTAGGGGAGTCACCGGGGAGCTGTTTTTT. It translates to CASSQFPRGVTGELFF.

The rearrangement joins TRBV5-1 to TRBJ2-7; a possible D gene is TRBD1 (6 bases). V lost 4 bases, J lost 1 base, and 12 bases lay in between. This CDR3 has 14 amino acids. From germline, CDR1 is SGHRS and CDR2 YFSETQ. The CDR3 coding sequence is TGCGCCAGCAGCGGAGCGGACAGATCCTACGAGCAGTACTTC. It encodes CASSGADRSYEQYF.

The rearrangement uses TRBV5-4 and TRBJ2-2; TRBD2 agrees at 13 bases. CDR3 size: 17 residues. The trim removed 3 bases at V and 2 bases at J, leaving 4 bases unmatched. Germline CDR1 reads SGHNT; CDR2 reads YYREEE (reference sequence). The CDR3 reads CASSWGLAGTNTGELFF. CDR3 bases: TGTGCCAGCAGCTGGGGACTAGCGGGAACTAACACCGGGGAGCTGTTTTTT.

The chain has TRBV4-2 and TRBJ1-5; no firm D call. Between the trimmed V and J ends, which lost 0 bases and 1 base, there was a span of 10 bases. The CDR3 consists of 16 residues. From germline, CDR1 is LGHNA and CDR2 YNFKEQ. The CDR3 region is CASSQEAAGSNQPQHF. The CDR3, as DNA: TGTGCCAGCAGCCAAGAAGCTGCGGGGAGCAATCAGCCCCAGCATTTT.

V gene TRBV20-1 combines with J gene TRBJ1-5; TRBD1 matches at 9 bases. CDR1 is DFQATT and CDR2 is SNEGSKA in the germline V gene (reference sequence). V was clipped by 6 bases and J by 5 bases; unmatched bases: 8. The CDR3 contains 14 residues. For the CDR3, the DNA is TGCAGTGCGTCGGGACAGGGTGTTGATCAGCCCCAGCATTTT. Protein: CSASGQGVDQPQHF.